Sequencing of this T cell receptor (beta chain) was carried out in a study of Ad26.COV2.S vaccination and SARS-CoV-2 variants. The overall study: Dosing was one shot or two shots 56 days apart.

With regard to this clone: Its cognate antigen is unknown.

Findings and limits, study-wide: Vaccine and placebo recipients had comparable breadth of non-spike TCRs. In TCR breadth and depth analyses, total T cell responses may have been underestimated.

Stated treatment: roughly 20 received Ad26.COV2.S at low or high dose, single or two shots; 5 received placebo; per-sample allocation not given. Sampling took place 63 days after the first vaccine or placebo injection. Recruitment in Boston yielded a donor of adult age, 18-55 years. Profiled with immunoSEQ multiplex PCR; TCRdb holds only in-frame clones, not every one. The table records a few hundred thousand clones, roughly 85% of them present only once. There are 15 residues in the CDR3. The germline V gene encodes CDR1 LNHDA and CDR2 SQIVND (reference sequence). V lost 7 bases and J lost 4, with 19 bases in between.

The sequencing used peripheral blood, collected in a trial of Ad26.COV2.S vaccine versus placebo. The V call is TRBV19, the J call TRBJ1-1, with unresolved D. The source of this sequence is a person aged 18-60 years who received the Ad26.COV2.S COVID-19 vaccine or a placebo. The CDR3 sequence is CASTPYFAVATEAFF. The CDR3 bases are TGTGCCAGTACCCCTTACTTCGCGGTCGCCACTGAAGCTTTCTTT.